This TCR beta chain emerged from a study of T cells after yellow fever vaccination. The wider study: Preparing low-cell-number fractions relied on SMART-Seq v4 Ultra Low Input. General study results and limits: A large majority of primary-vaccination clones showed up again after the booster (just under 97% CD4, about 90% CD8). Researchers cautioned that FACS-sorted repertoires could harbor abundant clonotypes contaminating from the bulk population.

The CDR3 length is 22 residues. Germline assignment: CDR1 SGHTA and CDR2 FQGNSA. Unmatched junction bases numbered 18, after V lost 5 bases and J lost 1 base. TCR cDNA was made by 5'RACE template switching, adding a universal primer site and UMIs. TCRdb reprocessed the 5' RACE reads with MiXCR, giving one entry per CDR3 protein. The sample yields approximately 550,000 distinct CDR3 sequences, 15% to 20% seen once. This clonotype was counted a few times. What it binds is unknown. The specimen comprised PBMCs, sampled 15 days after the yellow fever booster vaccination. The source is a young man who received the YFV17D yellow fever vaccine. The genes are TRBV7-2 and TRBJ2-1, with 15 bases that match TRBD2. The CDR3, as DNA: TGTGCCAGCAGCACGACCGGGACTAGCGGGAGGCCCATATTAGTGTCCTACAATGAGCAGTTCTTC. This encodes CASSTTGTSGRPILVSYNEQFF.